These T cell receptor beta chains were read from a single sample in a study of Tregs in tolerant kidney transplant recipients. The table came from immunoSEQ multiplex PCR; TCRdb's copy has only in-frame clones and leaves some out. Of tens of thousands of clones in the sample, 93% were seen once. The input for sequencing was CD4+ T cells from blood (PBMCs), taken 12 months after the transplant. Receptors were obtained from a human patient who received a combined kidney and bone marrow transplant. Some of these T cells may belong to the graft donor. Each CDR3 is given with its conserved first and last residue. Each record gives: J gene, V gene, clone size, D gene, CDR3 length, CDR3 protein, CDR3 DNA. The D gene is left open where the match is weak. Rows may omit the clone size; those that give it use once, few, many or a size class.

j_gene: TRBJ2-1
v_gene: TRBV9
abundance: once
d_gene: NA
len: 15
CDR3aa: CASTPKLSLGNEQFF
CDR3nt: TGTGCCAGCACTCCTAAGCTATCGCTCGGCAATGAGCAGTTCTTC

j_gene: TRBJ2-1
v_gene: TRBV18
abundance: NA
d_gene: NA
len: 13
CDR3aa: CASSKGFYNEQFF
CDR3nt: TGTGCCAGCTCAAAGGGGTTCTACAATGAGCAGTTCTTC

j_gene: TRBJ2-7
v_gene: TRBV6-1
abundance: NA
d_gene: NA
len: 15
CDR3aa: CASSGGRTEPYEQYF
CDR3nt: TGTGCCAGCAGTGGGGGCCGGACAGAGCCCTACGAGCAGTACTTC

j_gene: TRBJ1-2
v_gene: TRBV13
abundance: NA
d_gene: TRBD1
len: 14
CDR3aa: CASSSRQGRYGYTF
CDR3nt: TGTGCCAGCAGTTCAAGACAGGGCCGTTATGGCTACACCTTC

j_gene: TRBJ2-1
v_gene: TRBV7-7
abundance: once
d_gene: TRBD2
len: 17
CDR3aa: CASSSPFLGLAGNEQFF
CDR3nt: TGTGCCAGCAGCTCCCCCTTCCTAGGACTAGCGGGCAATGAGCAGTTCTTC

j_gene: TRBJ1-2
v_gene: TRBV6-1
abundance: NA
d_gene: TRBD1
len: 14
CDR3aa: CASKPGQGYYGYTF
CDR3nt: TGTGCCAGCAAGCCGGGACAGGGTTACTATGGCTACACCTTC

j_gene: TRBJ2-1
v_gene: TRBV28
abundance: NA
d_gene: NA
len: 12
CDR3aa: CASSLLYNEQFF
CDR3nt: TGTGCCAGCAGTCTTCTCTACAATGAGCAGTTCTTC

j_gene: TRBJ2-1
v_gene: TRBV27
abundance: NA
d_gene: NA
len: 11
CDR3aa: CASSYFNEQFF
CDR3nt: TGTGCCAGCAGCTACTTCAATGAGCAGTTCTTC

j_gene: TRBJ1-1
v_gene: TRBV5-1
abundance: NA
d_gene: NA
len: 17
CDR3aa: CASSLRVSGTRATEAFF
CDR3nt: TGCGCCAGCAGCTTGAGGGTCTCCGGGACACGTGCCACTGAAGCTTTCTTT

j_gene: TRBJ2-7
v_gene: TRBV11-3
abundance: NA
d_gene: NA
len: 14
CDR3aa: CASSLDITVGEQYF
CDR3nt: TGTGCCAGCAGCTTAGATATTACAGTGGGCGAGCAGTACTTC

j_gene: TRBJ2-4
v_gene: TRBV11-3
abundance: NA
d_gene: TRBD1
len: 16
CDR3aa: CASSLQGAAAKNIQYF
CDR3nt: TGTGCCAGCAGCCTACAGGGGGCGGCGGCCAAAAACATTCAGTACTTC

j_gene: TRBJ1-5
v_gene: TRBV5-3
abundance: NA
d_gene: NA
len: 14
CDR3aa: CANDVPGSNQPQHF
CDR3nt: TGTGCCAATGACGTTCCGGGAAGCAATCAGCCCCAGCATTTT

j_gene: TRBJ1-5
v_gene: TRBV30
abundance: NA
d_gene: TRBD1
len: 14
CDR3aa: CAWNRGTADQPQHF
CDR3nt: TGTGCCTGGAACCGCGGGACAGCCGATCAGCCCCAGCATTTT

j_gene: TRBJ2-1
v_gene: TRBV7-8
abundance: once
d_gene: NA
len: 16
CDR3aa: CASSTPFRPGGNEQFF
CDR3nt: TGTGCCAGCAGTACCCCCTTCCGACCGGGCGGGAATGAGCAGTTCTTC

j_gene: TRBJ1-1
v_gene: TRBV10-3
abundance: once
d_gene: TRBD1
len: 13
CDR3aa: CAIMDRPIGEAFF
CDR3nt: TGTGCCATCATGGACAGGCCCATAGGTGAAGCTTTCTTT

j_gene: TRBJ2-2
v_gene: TRBV5-1
abundance: NA
d_gene: NA
len: 16
CDR3aa: CASSYLGPTITGELFF
CDR3nt: TGCGCCAGCAGCTACCTCGGGCCGACTATCACCGGGGAGCTGTTTTTT

j_gene: TRBJ1-2
v_gene: TRBV5-1
abundance: NA
d_gene: NA
len: 14
CDR3aa: CASLPAGGGIGYTF
CDR3nt: TGCGCCAGCTTACCCGCGGGCGGAGGCATCGGCTACACCTTC

j_gene: TRBJ2-3
v_gene: TRBV6-6
abundance: NA
d_gene: NA
len: 15
CDR3aa: CASSQTSQGSGTQYF
CDR3nt: TGTGCCAGCAGTCAGACCAGCCAGGGGAGTGGTACGCAGTATTTT

j_gene: TRBJ2-1
v_gene: TRBV30
abundance: NA
d_gene: TRBD1
len: 15
CDR3aa: CAWSVQGQGWNEQFF
CDR3nt: TGTGCCTGGAGTGTACAGGGGCAGGGGTGGAATGAGCAGTTCTTC

j_gene: TRBJ2-1
v_gene: TRBV7-6
abundance: NA
d_gene: NA
len: 15
CDR3aa: CASSLAGVPYNEQFF
CDR3nt: TGTGCCAGCAGCTTAGCAGGGGTCCCCTACAATGAGCAGTTCTTC

j_gene: TRBJ1-1
v_gene: TRBV6-5
abundance: NA
d_gene: NA
len: 12
CDR3aa: CASRPRSGIAFF
CDR3nt: TGTGCCAGCAGACCCCGTTCTGGCATTGCTTTCTTT

j_gene: TRBJ1-4
v_gene: TRBV28
abundance: NA
d_gene: NA
len: 13
CDR3aa: CASSPDLNEKLFF
CDR3nt: TGTGCCAGCAGTCCAGACTTAAATGAAAAACTGTTTTTT

j_gene: TRBJ1-6
v_gene: TRBV4-3
abundance: NA
d_gene: TRBD1
len: 19
CDR3aa: CASSQTGTALSSYNSPLHF
CDR3nt: TGCGCCAGCAGCCAAACCGGGACAGCCTTGAGCTCCTATAATTCCCCCCTCCACTTT

j_gene: TRBJ2-2
v_gene: TRBV11-2
abundance: NA
d_gene: TRBD2
len: 16
CDR3aa: CASSSSGIRDTGELFF
CDR3nt: TGTGCCAGCAGCTCTAGCGGGATTCGGGACACCGGGGAGCTGTTTTTT

j_gene: TRBJ1-4
v_gene: TRBV7-2
abundance: NA
d_gene: NA
len: 14
CDR3aa: CASSLWQGSEKLFF
CDR3nt: TGTGCCAGCAGCTTATGGCAGGGGAGTGAAAAACTGTTTTTT

j_gene: TRBJ2-2
v_gene: TRBV2
abundance: NA
d_gene: TRBD1
len: 12
CDR3aa: CGGQGWTGELFF
CDR3nt: TGTGGGGGACAGGGATGGACCGGGGAGCTGTTTTTT

j_gene: TRBJ2-7
v_gene: TRBV10-1
abundance: NA
d_gene: NA
len: 20
CDR3aa: CASRQNEQGAGTSCSYEQYF
CDR3nt: TGCGCCAGCAGACAAAACGAACAGGGGGCTGGGACTAGCTGTTCCTACGAGCAGTACTTC

j_gene: TRBJ2-3
v_gene: TRBV23-1
abundance: NA
d_gene: NA
len: 16
CDR3aa: CASSQSFSGGTDTQYF
CDR3nt: TGCGCCAGCAGTCAATCTTTTAGTGGAGGCACAGATACGCAGTATTTT

j_gene: TRBJ2-1
v_gene: TRBV2
abundance: NA
d_gene: TRBD2
len: 15
CDR3aa: CASSRTSGNYNEQFF
CDR3nt: TGTGCCAGCAGCCGGACTAGCGGGAACTACAATGAGCAGTTCTTC

j_gene: TRBJ2-5
v_gene: TRBV9
abundance: once
d_gene: NA
len: 15
CDR3aa: CASSVLTSSQETQYF
CDR3nt: TGTGCCAGCAGCGTACTAACTAGCAGCCAAGAGACCCAGTACTTC

j_gene: TRBJ2-1
v_gene: TRBV11-3
abundance: NA
d_gene: TRBD2
len: 17
CDR3aa: CASSLDQASGSYNEQFF
CDR3nt: TGTGCCAGCAGCTTAGATCAGGCTAGCGGGAGCTACAATGAGCAGTTCTTC

j_gene: TRBJ1-2
v_gene: TRBV4-1
abundance: NA
d_gene: NA
len: 15
CDR3aa: CASSPSGGAPYGYTF
CDR3nt: TGCGCCAGCAGCCCGTCGGGGGGGGCACCCTATGGCTACACCTTC

j_gene: TRBJ2-1
v_gene: TRBV11-2
abundance: NA
d_gene: NA
len: 14
CDR3aa: CASSLVPGHRGQFF
CDR3nt: TGTGCCAGCAGCTTAGTACCGGGACACCGGGGGCAGTTCTTC

j_gene: TRBJ2-7
v_gene: TRBV10-3
abundance: NA
d_gene: TRBD2
len: 16
CDR3aa: CAIKSTIGLAGAPSYF
CDR3nt: TGTGCCATCAAATCTACTATAGGACTAGCGGGGGCCCCCTCGTACTTC

j_gene: TRBJ2-1
v_gene: TRBV7-3
abundance: NA
d_gene: NA
len: 15
CDR3aa: CASSLRQAPYNEQFF
CDR3nt: TGTGCCAGCAGTCTGAGACAGGCCCCGTACAATGAGCAGTTCTTC

j_gene: TRBJ2-3
v_gene: TRBV18
abundance: NA
d_gene: TRBD2
len: 19
CDR3aa: CASSPNLSGLAGDWDTQYF
CDR3nt: TGTGCCAGCTCACCTAACCTGTCCGGACTAGCGGGAGATTGGGATACGCAGTATTTT

j_gene: TRBJ2-7
v_gene: TRBV5-4
abundance: NA
d_gene: TRBD2
len: 18
CDR3aa: CASSLGSGTSGFSYEQYF
CDR3nt: TGTGCCAGCAGCTTGGGATCCGGGACTAGCGGGTTCTCCTACGAGCAGTACTTC

j_gene: TRBJ2-3
v_gene: TRBV14
abundance: NA
d_gene: NA
len: 14
CDR3aa: CASSQDLATDTQYF
CDR3nt: TGTGCCAGCAGCCAAGACCTAGCGACAGATACGCAGTATTTT

j_gene: TRBJ2-7
v_gene: TRBV27
abundance: NA
d_gene: TRBD2
len: 16
CDR3aa: CASSTLLAGVKGEQYF
CDR3nt: TGTGCCAGCAGTACCCTTCTAGCGGGAGTAAAAGGGGAGCAGTACTTC

j_gene: TRBJ2-7
v_gene: TRBV11-3
abundance: NA
d_gene: NA
len: 17
CDR3aa: CASSSGGVQGTVYEQYF
CDR3nt: TGTGCCAGCAGCTCCGGTGGGGTCCAGGGGACGGTCTACGAGCAGTACTTC

j_gene: TRBJ1-1
v_gene: TRBV18
abundance: NA
d_gene: TRBD1
len: 13
CDR3aa: CASSQQGAAEAFF
CDR3nt: TGTGCCAGCTCGCAACAGGGGGCCGCTGAAGCTTTCTTT

j_gene: TRBJ2-1
v_gene: TRBV5-1
abundance: NA
d_gene: TRBD2
len: 14
CDR3aa: CASSLVLAGSEQFF
CDR3nt: TGCGCCAGCAGCTTGGTTCTAGCGGGGAGTGAGCAGTTCTTC

j_gene: TRBJ2-3
v_gene: TRBV7-2
abundance: NA
d_gene: NA
len: 16
CDR3aa: CASSLLLAHVTDTQYF
CDR3nt: TGTGCCAGCAGCTTACTTTTAGCGCACGTCACAGATACGCAGTATTTT

j_gene: TRBJ2-3
v_gene: TRBV5-6
abundance: NA
d_gene: TRBD2
len: 15
CDR3aa: CASSLVGGGTGTQYF
CDR3nt: TGTGCCAGCAGCTTGGTCGGGGGGGGCACGGGTACGCAGTATTTT

j_gene: TRBJ1-3
v_gene: TRBV10-3
abundance: NA
d_gene: NA
len: 14
CDR3aa: CAIKGAYSGNTIYF
CDR3nt: TGTGCCATCAAGGGAGCCTACTCTGGAAACACCATATATTTT

j_gene: TRBJ2-3
v_gene: TRBV5-1
abundance: NA
d_gene: TRBD1
len: 14
CDR3aa: CASSTRQGGDTQYF
CDR3nt: TGCGCCAGCAGCACCCGACAGGGGGGAGATACGCAGTATTTT

j_gene: TRBJ1-5
v_gene: TRBV11-2
abundance: NA
d_gene: TRBD1
len: 17
CDR3aa: CASSLDTGQGINQPQHF
CDR3nt: TGTGCCAGCAGCTTAGATACGGGACAGGGTATAAATCAGCCCCAGCATTTT

j_gene: TRBJ1-1
v_gene: TRBV9
abundance: NA
d_gene: NA
len: 15
CDR3aa: CASSPLSLGAREAFF
CDR3nt: TGTGCCAGCAGCCCTTTGAGTTTAGGGGCGAGGGAAGCTTTCTTT

j_gene: TRBJ2-5
v_gene: TRBV19
abundance: NA
d_gene: NA
len: 13
CDR3aa: CASSMLGQPLRYF
CDR3nt: TGTGCCAGTAGTATGTTGGGACAACCTTTGCGGTACTTC

j_gene: TRBJ2-3
v_gene: TRBV5-8
abundance: NA
d_gene: NA
len: 15
CDR3aa: CASSAGTSSLLGQYF
CDR3nt: TGTGCCAGCAGCGCCGGGACAAGCTCCTTACTTGGGCAGTATTTT